This entry is about one T cell receptor (beta chain). Per the study methods: Amplification of reference gene primers provided the estimated nucleated cell counts. The assay was immunoSEQ multiplex PCR, and TCRdb's table has in-frame clones only and misses some. V and J calls and clone size are given by that table; D and trimming were obtained from the DNA. This table has 140,000 or so clones, 87% appearing once. The sample originates from a study of blood T cell repertoires in COVID-19. Overall study context: Some COVID-19 samples were acute and others convalescent; all came from the United States, Italy and Spain. PBMCs, B-cell-depleted T cells, or T cells were the source of the cDNA or gDNA that made up the material.

The CDR3 totals 11 residues. Looked up from germline, CDR1 is SGHRS and CDR2 is YFSETQ. V dropped 5 bases and J dropped 7 bases, with 6 bases sitting between them. The sample was peripheral blood. The chain is built from TRBV5-1 and TRBJ1-4; tentatively, D is TRBD1 (6 bases). This clonotype was sampled from a woman between 50 and 59 years old with acute or convalescent COVID-19. This CDR3 is CASRDSEKLFF. CDR3 sequence (DNA): TGCGCCAGCAGGGACAGTGAAAAACTGTTTTTT.